A single sample is the source of the 16 T cell receptor beta chains below, sequenced in a study of CD8 T cells in Susac syndrome. RNA totalling about 0.45 to 1 ug underwent reverse transcription with random hexamers. MiXCR, applied by TCRdb to the immunoSEQ multiplex PCR reads, yields one record per CDR3 protein. The table shows some 170,000 distinct CDR3 sequences, with about 93% occurring only once. Sequenced sample: CD4+ T cells from PBMCs. The source is a human donor with Susac syndrome.

Remarks on this clonotype: Because the CDR3's place on the DNA is in doubt, the DNA is left out and the CDR3 is given as listed by TCRdb. The V and J genes are TRBV7-5 and TRBJ2-6. TRBV7-5 is reported as a pseudogene. Counting both end residues, the CDR3 totals 19 amino acids. CDR3 in amino acids: CISVPEARIRGSGANVLTF.

This clonotype was counted only a few times. CDR3 DNA sequence: TGCAGCGTTGAAGCCATCAACGAAGGGGCCTACGAGCAGTACTTC. Encoded protein: CSVEAINEGAYEQYF. J is TRBJ2-7 and V is TRBV29-1, with D maybe TRBD1 (5 bases). The CDR3 contains 15 residues. V lost 1 base and J 2 bases, leaving 15 bases between the germline ends. Per the germline V gene, CDR1 is SQVTM and CDR2 is ANQGSEA.

This chain uses TRBV14 with TRBJ2-2; D perhaps matches TRBD1 (6 bases). This CDR3 is built from 15 residues. Trimming stripped 1 base from V and 6 bases from J, with 12 bases between. Germline loops: CDR1 SGHDN, CDR2 FVKESK. CDR3 DNA: TGTGCCAGCAGCCAAGGGGCCCAGGGGTCCGGGGAGCTGTTTTTT. It codes for CASSQGAQGSGELFF.

The chain carries TRBV7-9 and TRBJ1-1, with 8 bases fitting TRBD1. Germline trimming cut 5 bases from V and 5 bases from J; bases unmatched to any gene: 7. The CDR3 runs to 14 residues. CDR1 SEHNR and CDR2 FQNEAQ come from the germline V gene (reference sequence). The CDR3 here is CASSLTGDGTEAFF. The CDR3 DNA sequence: TGTGCCAGCAGCCTGACAGGGGATGGGACTGAAGCTTTCTTT. Together with reference TRBV7-9 and TRBJ1-1, the CDR3 gives the full variable domain: DTGVSQNPRHKITKRGQNVTFRCDPISEHNRLYWYRQTLGQGPEFLTYFQNEAQLEKSRLLSDRFSAERPKGSFSTLEIQRTEQGDSAMYLCASSLTGDGTEAFFGQGTRLTVV.

The V gene is TRBV20-1, the J gene TRBJ2-1; 9 bases are shared with TRBD2. Per the germline V gene, CDR1 is DFQATT and CDR2 is SNEGSKA (reference sequence). V lost 2 bases and J lost 0; bases outside the gene matches: 5. The CDR3 loop spans 16 amino acids. The CDR3 protein is CSARTTSGSSYNEQFF. The CDR3 DNA reads TGCAGTGCTAGAACGACTAGCGGAAGCTCCTACAATGAGCAGTTCTTC.

The J gene is TRBJ1-4, the V gene TRBV20-1, with D possibly being TRBD1 (5 bases). CDR3 size: 12 residues. Per germline, CDR1 DFQATT and CDR2 SNEGSKA (reference sequence). Trimming removed 3 bases from V and 10 bases from J, with 12 bases in between. CDR3 bases: TGCAGTGCTAGTCGGGACGCAGGAAAACTGTTTTTT. Amino acids: CSASRDAGKLFF.

The chain uses TRBV4-2 and TRBJ2-7, with D perhaps matching TRBD1 (5 bases). Trimming took off 4 bases at V and 0 bases at J, with 13 bases between the two ends. This CDR3 has 15 amino acids. Germline V lookup: CDR1 LGHNA, CDR2 YNFKEQ. CDR3 coding DNA: TGTGCCAGCAGCCCCAGGGCAGCGAGCTCCTACGAGCAGTACTTC. Protein: CASSPRAASSYEQYF.

About this clonotype: Compared with germline, one end of the junction differs, possibly owing to a read error. Here the CDR3 reads CSASQGADTEAFF. Here the CDR3 DNA reads TGCAGTGCGTCTCAGGGGGCCGACACTGAGGCTTTCTTT. This chain joins TRBV20-1 and TRBJ1-1; the match to TRBD1 covers 8 bases. The CDR3 is 13 residues long. Germline V gene lookup returns CDR1 DFQATT and CDR2 SNEGSKA (reference sequence).

The chain uses TRBV18 and TRBJ1-2; D perhaps matches TRBD1 (5 bases). Trimming left V 2 bases short and J 5 bases short, with 15 bases between. This CDR3 has 15 amino acids. Germline V gene data show CDR1 as KGHSH and CDR2 as LQKENI. The CDR3 reads CASSPSGTRQYGYTF. The CDR3 DNA reads TGTGCCAGCTCACCATCAGGGACCCGTCAGTATGGCTACACCTTC.

This chain joins TRBV5-1 and TRBJ2-3; 8 bases map to TRBD1. V lost 7 bases and J lost 4; bases outside the gene matches: 5. Germline V gene sequence: CDR1 SGHRS, CDR2 YFSETQ. This CDR3 is built from 13 residues. CDR3 bases: TGCGCCAGCTGGGACAGGCGATCAGATACGCAGTATTTT. It is translated as CASWDRRSDTQYF.

The chain recombines TRBV29-1 with TRBJ2-3, with 8 bases aligning to TRBD2. From germline, CDR1 is SQVTM and CDR2 ANQGSEA. The CDR3 loop spans 15 amino acids. The CDR3 DNA follows: TGCAGGGCCGCCCTCATAGCGGGAAACACAGATACGCAGTATTTT. Amino acid sequence: CRAALIAGNTDTQYF.

The chain couples TRBV28 to TRBJ2-1, with 7 nucleotides matching TRBD2. V lost 4 bases to trimming and J lost 6 bases; unmatched junction nucleotides: 6. Germline loops: CDR1 MDHEN, CDR2 SYDVKM. There are 14 residues in the CDR3. In nucleotides, the CDR3 is TGTGCCAGCAGTTATCCGGGAGGACTCAATGAGCAGTTCTTC. Its translation: CASSYPGGLNEQFF.

The rearrangement uses TRBV9 and TRBJ2-5; tentatively, D is TRBD2 (6 bases). The germline V gene has CDR1 SGDLS and CDR2 YYNGEE. CDR3 size: 15 residues. Deletions cut 4 bases from V and 4 bases from J, with 17 bases between. The CDR3 coding sequence is TGTGCCAGCAGCCTACGTCGGGAGCCGGGAGAGACCCAGTACTTC. Translating it yields CASSLRREPGETQYF.

The chain recombines TRBV7-9 with TRBJ2-7; D is unclear. Germline V gives CDR1 SEHNR, CDR2 FQNEAQ (reference sequence). This CDR3 is 14 amino acids long. The V end lost 6 bases, the J end lost 2 bases, and 14 bases lay between the germline ends. In nucleotides, the CDR3 is TGTGCCAGCAGTCTCAACCCCGGAGCCTACGAGCAGTACTTC. Its translation is CASSLNPGAYEQYF.

The V gene is TRBV4-2, the J gene TRBJ1-5; TRBD1 might be the D (5 bases). CDR1 LGHNA and CDR2 YNFKEQ come from the germline V gene. This CDR3 has 16 amino acids. Trimming cost V 3 bases and J 7 bases, with 19 bases left between them. In DNA form, the CDR3 reads TGTGCCAGCAGCCAGGACCCTGGGACCTCTGGGCAGCCCCAGCATTTT. It codes for CASSQDPGTSGQPQHF.

The rearrangement joins TRBV20-1 to TRBJ1-4; possibly TRBD1 for D (5 bases). The CDR3 runs 12 residues. Trimming cost V 6 bases and J 8 bases, with 13 bases left between them. The germline V gene has CDR1 DFQATT and CDR2 SNEGSKA (reference sequence). CDR3 region: CSASEGSEKLFF. CDR3 in DNA: TGCAGTGCAAGTGAGGGGTCGGAAAAACTGTTTTTT.